What follows is one T cell receptor beta chain and its context. Antigen unknown. Trimming took 7 bases from V and 5 from J, leaving 11 bases between them. CDR3 length equals 12 residues. Germline values: CDR1 LNHDA, CDR2 SQIVND (reference sequence). These data belong to a study of a mutant IDH1 vaccine in newly diagnosed glioma. The assay was immunoSEQ multiplex PCR, and TCRdb's table has in-frame clones only and misses some. This repertoire shows under 45,000 clones, roughly 76% found once; its top ten account for 12%. Regarding time point: week 5, during vaccination. Doses consisted of 300 ug of mutant IDH1 20-mer peptide each, paired with topical imiquimod.

The sequence came from a man aged 50 or older with glioma. The sequences come from PBMCs, collected from a glioma patient whose treatment included an IDH1 peptide vaccine. The chain joins TRBV19 to TRBJ2-5; unclear D gene. In DNA, the CDR3 is TGTGCCAGTACCTCCGCCGGGGAGACCCAGTACTTC. This sequence encodes CASTSAGETQYF.